The 9 T cell receptor beta chains below come from one sample, sequenced in a study of beta chain features in type 1 diabetes (dated by TCRdb to the late 2010s). The paper's findings and limits, for the study overall: A moderate but significant shortening of TCRB CDR3 length was observed in type 1 diabetes patients in all four CD4+ subsets.

Receptor libraries were prepared by the immunoSEQ multiplex PCR assay. The entire amount of isolated RNA was reverse transcribed using the High Capacity cDNA Reverse Transcription Kit, so the sequenced TCRB transcripts were expressed ones. TCRdb provides this immuneACCESS table in a form limited to in-frame rearrangements. Some clones are lacking; in checked studies, under half of them reflect an unresolved V gene, and why the rest are absent is not known. The sample table records about 240,000 clones; over 11% of these occur just once. Of the sample, 0.015% to 0.02% falls within the top ten clones. What these receptors recognize is not known. Sample: naive CD4+ T cells from blood. The sample's cell subset or site label is to be understood as: true naive CD4+ T cells. The receptor set was obtained from a young man with type 1 diabetes.

The V call is TRBV2, the J call TRBJ1-5, with D unresolved. Looked up from germline, CDR1 is SNHLY and CDR2 is FYNNEI. The V end lost 7 bases, the J end lost 7 bases, and 11 bases lay between the germline ends. CDR3 length: 12 residues. CDR3 protein: CASTEGTQPQHF. The CDR3 DNA follows: TGTGCCAGCACCGAGGGCACCCAGCCCCAGCATTTT. The full variable domain, its missing parts supplied by reference TRBV2 and TRBJ1-5, is EPEVTQTPSHQVTQMGQEVILRCVPISNHLYFYWYRQILGQKVEFLVSFYNNEISEKSEIFDDQFSVERPDGSNFTLKIRSTKLEDSAMYFCASTEGTQPQHFGDGTRLSIL.

The chain recombines TRBV10-1 with TRBJ2-6; no definite D call. This CDR3 is 14 amino acids long. V was clipped by 6 bases and J by 1 base, with 7 bases between them. The germline V gene has CDR1 WNHNN and CDR2 SYGVQD (reference sequence). CDR3 coding DNA: TGCGCCAGCAGAATCCTATCTGGGGCCAACGTCCTGACTTTC. This sequence encodes CASRILSGANVLTF.

A few counts support this clone. The J gene is TRBJ2-1, the V gene TRBV30; 7 bases map to TRBD2. Per germline, CDR1 GTSNPN and CDR2 SVGIG (reference sequence). CDR3 length: 16 residues. J lost 3 bases, V lost 4 bases, and 12 bases had no gene match. The CDR3 loop reads CAWTSGTLPYYNEQFF. Here the CDR3 DNA reads TGTGCCTGGACTAGCGGAACACTACCCTACTACAATGAGCAGTTCTTC. Complete variable domain (other parts from reference TRBV30 and TRBJ2-1): SQTIHQWPATLVQPVGSPLSLECTVEGTSNPNLYWYRQAAGRGLQLLFYSVGIGQISSEVPQNLSASRPQDRQFILSSKKLLLSDSGFYLCAWTSGTLPYYNEQFFGPGTRLTVL.

The chain joins TRBV29-1 to TRBJ1-1, with D possibly TRBD1 on 5 matching bases. V gave up 3 bases and J gave up 3 bases, with 11 bases separating them. CDR1 SQVTM and CDR2 ANQGSEA come from the germline V gene. The CDR3 is made up of 13 amino acids. CDR3 amino acids: CSVDWGLHTEAFF. Here the CDR3 DNA reads TGCAGCGTTGATTGGGGCTTGCACACTGAAGCTTTCTTT.

This clone was found a few times. This sequence joins TRBV6-5 and TRBJ2-1, with TRBD2 matching 12 bases. Germline CDR1 MNHEY, CDR2 SVGAGI. J lost 10 bases, V lost 9 bases, and 10 bases had no gene match. The CDR3 totals 14 residues. CDR3 protein: CASYLAGGGGEQFF. CDR3 sequence (DNA): TGTGCCAGTTACCTAGCGGGAGGGGGAGGAGAGCAGTTCTTC.

In its sample, this clone was seen a few times. The J gene is TRBJ2-5, the V gene TRBV29-1; D is undetermined. Looked up from germline, CDR1 is SQVTM and CDR2 is ANQGSEA. Trimming shortened V by 3 bases and J by 5 bases, and 7 bases separated the two germline ends. The CDR3 is 11 residues long. The CDR3 DNA reads as TGCAGCGTTGATGCGCGTGAGACCCAGTACTTC. Its translation is CSVDARETQYF.

The chain combines TRBV2 with TRBJ1-5; D unresolved. Trimming took 7 bases from V and 0 from J, leaving 7 bases between them. The CDR3 length is 13 residues. CDR1 is SNHLY, CDR2 FYNNEI, per germline. CDR3 sequence: CASNKNSNQPQHF. CDR3 DNA: TGTGCCAGCAACAAGAATAGCAATCAGCCCCAGCATTTT.

The J gene is TRBJ2-3, the V gene TRBV29-1; 10 bases line up with TRBD2. This CDR3 contains 14 residues. Germline lookup yields CDR1 SQVTM and CDR2 ANQGSEA. The V and J ends lost 7 bases and 3 bases, in that order; junction bases with no gene match: 7. This CDR3 reads CSALSGGATDTQYF. The CDR3 nucleotides are TGCAGCGCCTTGAGCGGGGGGGCGACAGATACGCAGTATTTT.

This clone was picked up a small number of times. This chain uses TRBV18 with TRBJ2-5; D unclear. This CDR3 is 14 amino acids long. Deletions cut 0 bases from V and 0 bases from J, with 5 bases between. Germline values: CDR1 KGHSH, CDR2 LQKENI. The CDR3 coding sequence is TGTGCCAGCTCACCACCGACTCACCAAGAGACCCAGTACTTC. Its protein product is CASSPPTHQETQYF.